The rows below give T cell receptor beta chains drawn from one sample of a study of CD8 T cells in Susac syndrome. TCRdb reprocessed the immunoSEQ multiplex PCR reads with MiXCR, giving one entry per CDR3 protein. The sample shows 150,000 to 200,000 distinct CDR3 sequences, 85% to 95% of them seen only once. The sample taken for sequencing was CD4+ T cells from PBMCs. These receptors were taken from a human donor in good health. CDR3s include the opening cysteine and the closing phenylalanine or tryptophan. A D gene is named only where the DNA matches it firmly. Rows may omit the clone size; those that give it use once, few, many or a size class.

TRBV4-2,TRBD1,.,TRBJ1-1,CASSVLTGTNTEAFF,TGTGCCAGCAGCGTCCTGACAGGGACGAACACTGAAGCTTTCTTT
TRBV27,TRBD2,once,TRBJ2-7,CASSLVAGGPREQYF,TGTGCCAGCAGTTTGGTAGCGGGAGGGCCGAGAGAGCAGTACTTC
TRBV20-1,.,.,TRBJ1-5,CSSGGNQPQHF,TGCAGTTCTGGCGGGAATCAGCCCCAGCATTTT
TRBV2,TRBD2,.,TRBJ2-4,CASSREALVAKNIQYF,TGTGCCAGCAGCCGGGAGGCACTAGTAGCCAAAAACATTCAGTACTTC
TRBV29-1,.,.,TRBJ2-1,CSATGTQVSYNEQFF,TGCAGCGCCACCGGGACACAGGTCTCCTACAATGAGCAGTTCTTC
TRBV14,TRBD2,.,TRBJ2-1,CASSRGLYNEQFF,TGTGCCAGCAGCCGGGGACTATACAATGAGCAGTTCTTC
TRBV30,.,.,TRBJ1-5,CAWNNQGNQPQHF,TGTGCCTGGAATAACCAGGGCAATCAGCCCCAGCATTTT
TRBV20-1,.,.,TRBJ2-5,CSADRGAKETQYF,TGCAGTGCCGACCGAGGGGCGAAAGAGACCCAGTACTTC
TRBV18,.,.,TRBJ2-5,CASSPQGSETQYF,TGTGCCAGCTCACCACAGGGCTCCGAGACCCAGTACTTC
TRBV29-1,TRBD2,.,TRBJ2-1,CSLRLASYNEQFF,TGCAGCCTCAGACTAGCGTCCTACAATGAGCAGTTCTTC
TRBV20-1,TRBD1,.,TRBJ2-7,CSASRDSDPPEYF,TGCAGTGCTAGTAGGGACAGCGACCCTCCCGAGTACTTC
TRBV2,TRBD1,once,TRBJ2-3,CASTRDRSTDTQYF,TGTGCCAGCACTAGGGACAGGAGCACAGATACGCAGTATTTT
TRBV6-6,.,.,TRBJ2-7,CASSPRSGDEQYF,TGTGCCAGCAGCCCTCGGTCTGGGGACGAGCAGTACTTC
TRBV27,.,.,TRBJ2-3,CASRAGQTFTDTQYF,TGTGCCAGCAGGGCCGGACAGACCTTCACAGATACGCAGTATTTT
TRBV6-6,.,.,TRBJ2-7,CASSYSDTPYEQYF,TGTGCCAGCAGTTACTCGGATACCCCCTACGAGCAGTACTTC
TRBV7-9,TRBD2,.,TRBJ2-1,CASSHLGLAGSSSYNEQFF,TGTGCCAGCAGCCACCTAGGACTAGCGGGATCGAGCTCCTACAATGAGCAGTTCTTC
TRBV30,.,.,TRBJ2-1,CAWGRRRKGYEQFF,TGTGCCTGGGGGCGGCGGCGGAAAGGGTATGAGCAGTTCTTC
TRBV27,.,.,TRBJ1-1,CASSPLLNTEAFF,TGTGCCAGCAGTCCCCTATTGAACACTGAAGCTTTCTTT
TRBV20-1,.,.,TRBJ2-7,CSAREGSGLYEQYF,TGCAGTGCTAGGGAGGGGTCTGGCCTCTACGAGCAGTACTTC
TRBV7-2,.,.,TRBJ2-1,CASSLAALSYNEQFF,TGTGCCAGCAGCTTAGCGGCTCTCTCCTACAATGAGCAGTTCTTC
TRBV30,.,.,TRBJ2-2,CACARTLNTGELFF,TGTGCCTGTGCGAGGACTCTCAACACCGGGGAGCTGTTTTTT
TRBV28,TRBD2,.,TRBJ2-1,CASSFFSGEYNEQFF,TGTGCCAGCAGTTTTTTTAGCGGGGAATACAATGAGCAGTTCTTC
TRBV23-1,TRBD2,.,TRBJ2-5,CASSPLGTSRLRTQYF,TGCGCCAGCAGTCCCCTCGGGACTAGCAGACTGAGGACCCAGTACTTC
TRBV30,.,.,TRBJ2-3,CAWIGRSTDTQYF,TGTGCCTGGATAGGTCGTAGCACAGATACGCAGTATTTT
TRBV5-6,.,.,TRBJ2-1,CASRTDPGGNEQFF,TGTGCCAGCAGGACGGACCCTGGGGGGAATGAGCAGTTCTTC
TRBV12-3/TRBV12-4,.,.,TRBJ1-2,CASSFVGGYTF,TGTGCCAGCAGTTTTGTAGGTGGCTACACCTTC
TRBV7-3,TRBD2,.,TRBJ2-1,CASSLDSGTSYNEQFF,TGTGCCAGCAGCTTAGATAGCGGGACCTCCTACAATGAGCAGTTCTTC
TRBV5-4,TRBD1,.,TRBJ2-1,CASSGRQGTDNEQFF,TGTGCCAGCAGCGGGAGACAGGGGACGGACAATGAGCAGTTCTTC
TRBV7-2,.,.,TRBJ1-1,CASSSVGTEAFF,TGTGCCAGCAGCTCAGTGGGCACTGAAGCTTTCTTT
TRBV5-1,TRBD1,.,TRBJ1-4,CASSLSGTANEKLFF,TGCGCCAGCAGCTTGAGCGGGACAGCAAATGAAAAACTGTTTTTT
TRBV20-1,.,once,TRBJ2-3,CSPLLGGDSDTQYF,TGCAGTCCTTTACTAGGTGGGGATTCAGATACGCAGTATTTT
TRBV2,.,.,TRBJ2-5,CASKAGLETQYF,TGTGCCAGCAAGGCAGGCTTAGAGACCCAGTACTTC